Below, 25 T cell receptor beta chains from the same sample are listed, as sequenced in a study of T cells after posttransplantation cyclophosphamide. Clones were sequenced by immunoSEQ multiplex PCR, and TCRdb holds only the in-frame ones, with some missing. The sample contains about 21,000 clones, 75% to 90% of which appear only once. Methotrexate plus calcineurin inhibitor accompanied controls' myeloablative marrow transplants; sampling was 1 year later. The source was PBMCs, collected roughly 350 days after allogeneic stem cell transplant with calcineurin inhibitor and methotrexate. Receptor source: a female patient between 25 and 45 years old who received an allogeneic stem cell transplant from an unrelated donor, was CMV-positive, and had acute and chronic GVHD. The graft donor may have contributed some T cells.

The chain uses TRBV5-1 and TRBJ1-1; 7 bases are a match to TRBD1. J lost 5 bases, V lost 5 bases, and 9 bases had no gene match. The germline CDR1 and CDR2 sequences are SGHRS and YFSETQ. This CDR3 contains 14 residues. In DNA, the CDR3 is TGCGCCAGCAGACCAGACAGGGTCGGGACTGAAGCTTTCTTT. This encodes CASRPDRVGTEAFF.

The chain recombines TRBV25-1 with TRBJ1-6; D perhaps matches TRBD1 (5 bases). CDR3 size: 16 residues. The V gene's germline CDR1 is MGHDK and CDR2 SYGVNS. Trimming shortened V by 3 bases and J by 7 bases, and 16 bases separated the two germline ends. CDR3 in DNA: TGTGCCAGCAGTGATACGGGTAGGGGCAGAAATTCACCCCTCCACTTT. Protein product: CASSDTGRGRNSPLHF. Together with reference TRBV25-1 and TRBJ1-6, the CDR3 gives the full variable domain: EADIYQTPRYLVIGTGKKITLECSQTMGHDKMYWYQQDPGMELHLIHYSYGVNSTEKGDLSSESTVSRIRTEHFPLTLESARPSHTSQYLCASSDTGRGRNSPLHFGNGTRLTVT.

The table lists this clone with a count of one. The chain uses TRBV27 and TRBJ1-4; D remains ambiguous. There are 14 residues in the CDR3. Germline V lookup: CDR1 MNHEY, CDR2 SMNVEV (reference sequence). Trimming shortened V by 8 bases and J by 4 bases, and 14 bases separated the two germline ends. The DNA for the CDR3 is TGTGCCAGCGCCTCCGGGATTTTTAATGAAAAACTGTTTTTT. Protein product: CASASGIFNEKLFF.

The rearrangement uses TRBV10-3 and TRBJ1-1; 9 nucleotides align to TRBD1. With 7 bases clipped from V and 5 bases from J, the junction kept 5 bases outside the gene matches. The V gene's germline CDR1 is ENHRY and CDR2 SYGVKD. The CDR3 totals 13 residues. CDR3 DNA: TGTGCCATCAACAAACAGGGGGCGACTGAAGCTTTCTTT. This translates into CAINKQGATEAFF.

This clone was counted once. CDR3 nucleotide sequence: TGTGCCAGCAGTTTGACTATGGGACTGGCGAACACCGGGGAGCTGTTTTTT. Its translation is CASSLTMGLANTGELFF. The V and J genes are TRBV27 and TRBJ2-2; weak D call: TRBD2 (6 bases). The CDR3 spans 17 residues. In germline, CDR1 is MNHEY, CDR2 SMNVEV (reference sequence). Between the trimmed V and J ends, which lost 3 bases and 0 bases, there was a span of 14 bases.

The J gene is TRBJ1-2, the V gene TRBV25-1, with D unresolved. The CDR3 loop spans 14 amino acids. Germline V gene sequence: CDR1 MGHDK, CDR2 SYGVNS. V was cut by 3 bases and J by 4 bases, with 12 bases left in between. This CDR3 is CASSDANRGYGYTF. CDR3 nucleotides: TGTGCCAGCAGTGACGCGAATCGCGGCTATGGCTACACCTTC.

This clone was observed a few times. J is TRBJ1-1 and V is TRBV2; D is uncertain. This CDR3 comprises 13 residues. Per the germline V gene, CDR1 is SNHLY and CDR2 is FYNNEI. The V gene lost 7 bases and the J gene lost 10 bases, with 19 bases spanning the gap. CDR3 nucleotide sequence: TGTGCCAGCACTCTTAGCGGAGGACGTGTAGCTTTCTTT. This sequence encodes CASTLSGGRVAFF.

V and J are TRBV9 and TRBJ1-4; D is unresolved. Germline V gene lookup returns CDR1 SGDLS and CDR2 YYNGEE. The V and J ends lost 4 bases and 1 base respectively, with 11 bases between them. The CDR3 spans 15 residues. The CDR3 coding sequence is TGTGCCAGCAGCCCTCGGCGGCGAACTAATGAAAAACTGTTTTTT. It yields the protein CASSPRRRTNEKLFF.

The chain recombines TRBV5-4 with TRBJ1-3; maybe TRBD1 (6 bases). CDR1 is SGHNT and CDR2 is YYREEE in the germline V gene (reference sequence). V gave up 5 bases and J gave up 0 bases, with 12 bases separating them. This CDR3 has 15 amino acids. CDR3 amino acids: CASSPGQFSGNTIYF. As DNA, the CDR3 is TGTGCCAGCAGTCCCGGACAGTTCTCTGGAAACACCATATATTTT.

The chain links TRBV5-1 to TRBJ1-1; no clear D. CDR3 length: 12 residues. V lost 4 bases, J lost 1 base, and 5 bases lay in between. CDR1 is SGHRS and CDR2 is YFSETQ in the germline V gene. CDR3 in amino acids: CASSGQNTEAFF. The DNA for the CDR3 is TGCGCCAGCAGCGGCCAGAACACTGAAGCTTTCTTT.

Written as DNA, the CDR3 is TGTGCCAGCAGCTTAGTGGGTAGCGGGGGCTCCTACGAGCAGTACGTC. Amino acid sequence: CASSLVGSGGSYEQYV. The chain combines TRBV7-2 with TRBJ2-7; TRBD2 aligns across 9 bases. CDR3 length equals 16 residues. With 1 base clipped from V and 0 bases from J, the junction kept 4 bases outside the gene matches. Germline CDR1 reads SGHTA; CDR2 reads FQGNSA.

This clone was recorded once. The chain is built from TRBV5-1 and TRBJ2-2, with 9 bases identical to TRBD1. V dropped 4 bases and J dropped 3; count of bases not matched to a gene: 13. The CDR3 extends over 18 amino acids. CDR1 and CDR2 from the germline V gene are SGHRS and YFSETQ. The CDR3 spells CASSPLGEQGAYTGELFF. The CDR3 DNA is TGCGCCAGCAGCCCCCTGGGGGAACAGGGGGCTTACACCGGGGAGCTGTTTTTT.

V usage is TRBV12-5 and J usage is TRBJ2-2, with D unresolved. Germline V gene data show CDR1 as LGHNT and CDR2 as FRNRAP. With 0 bases removed from V and 3 bases from J, the gap between germline ends came to 14 bases. This CDR3 has 17 residues. DNA for the CDR3: TGTGCTAGTGGTTTGGTACTACGTGGTGCGGACACCGGGGAGCTGTTTTTT. Its protein product is CASGLVLRGADTGELFF.

Comment on this clone: This sample includes further DNA sequences coding for the same CDR3. This chain joins TRBV5-1 and TRBJ1-1; no firm D call. The length of the CDR3 is 15 residues. With 4 bases removed from V and 0 bases from J, the gap between germline ends came to 13 bases. CDR1 SGHRS and CDR2 YFSETQ come from the germline V gene. CDR3: CASSLGLTMNTEAFF. The CDR3 bases are TGCGCCAGCAGCCTTGGACTTACAATGAACACTGAAGCTTTCTTT.

In its sample, this clone was seen a few times. The junction differs from germline at one of its ends, possibly a read error. This chain joins TRBV29-1 and TRBJ1-4; a weak D match, TRBD1 (5 bases). The CDR3 extends over 13 amino acids. CDR1 and CDR2 from the germline V gene are SQVTM and ANQGSEA. This CDR3 reads CSALRQTSEKLFF. CDR3 nucleotides: TGCAGCGCCCTTAGACAGACTAGTGAAAAACTGTTTTTT.

This clone occurred a few times. CDR3 sequence reads: CATSRDSKGIGGYTF. In DNA, the CDR3 is TGTGCCACCAGCAGAGATAGTAAGGGGATTGGTGGCTACACCTTC. J is TRBJ1-2 and V is TRBV15, with D perhaps TRBD1 (5 bases). Germline CDR1 is LNHNV and CDR2 is YYDKDF (reference sequence). The CDR3 totals 15 residues. V lost 0 bases, J lost 7 bases, and 15 bases lay in between.

This clone was picked up one time. The genes are TRBV6-5 and TRBJ2-5; D is uncertain. V lost 6 bases and J 4 bases, leaving 18 bases between the germline ends. The CDR3 is 15 residues long. Per germline, CDR1 MNHEY and CDR2 SVGAGI. CDR3 nucleotides: TGTGCCAGCAGCCGAGGTCGCGCCAGTGTAGAGACCCAGTACTTC. It specifies CASSRGRASVETQYF.

This clone is a singleton in its sample. V and J are TRBV7-2 and TRBJ2-5; possible D gene TRBD1, 5 bases. The CDR3 is made up of 15 amino acids. Per the germline V gene, CDR1 is SGHTA and CDR2 is FQGNSA. Trimming pared 3 bases from V and 2 bases from J, leaving 13 bases between. The CDR3 region is CASSLGPSTQETQYF. The CDR3 DNA reads TGTGCCAGCAGCTTGGGGCCGTCAACTCAAGAGACCCAGTACTTC.

V usage is TRBV5-1 and J usage is TRBJ1-2, with D perhaps TRBD1 (5 bases). Germline V lookup: CDR1 SGHRS, CDR2 YFSETQ. Trimming removed 0 bases from V and 3 bases from J, with 9 bases in between. The CDR3 is 14 residues long. The CDR3 reads CASSLGGRDYGYTF. The CDR3 DNA reads TGCGCCAGCAGCTTGGGTGGCAGGGACTATGGCTACACCTTC.

The rearrangement joins TRBV7-9 to TRBJ1-1; TRBD1 might be the D (6 bases). Germline CDR1 and CDR2: SEHNR and FQNEAQ (reference sequence). Trimming left V 1 base short and J 4 bases short, with 10 bases between. The CDR3 spans 14 residues. The CDR3 bases are TGTGCCAGCAGCTTAGACAGGGACCTCACTGAAGCTTTCTTT. Its translation: CASSLDRDLTEAFF.

About this clone: Other DNA sequences in this specimen translate into the identical CDR3. The V and J genes are TRBV6-5 and TRBJ2-1, with 10 bases matching TRBD2. Looked up from germline, CDR1 is MNHEY and CDR2 is SVGAGI. The CDR3 covers 16 residues. V lost 0 bases and J lost 2; bases outside the gene matches: 1. CDR3: CASSYSGLAAYNEQFF. The CDR3 DNA is TGTGCCAGCAGTTACTCCGGACTAGCGGCCTACAATGAGCAGTTCTTC.

The CDR3 reads CASSLLFRTRKVNEQFF. The DNA for the CDR3 is TGTGCCAGCAGCTTGTTGTTCCGGACTAGGAAAGTCAATGAGCAGTTCTTC. J is TRBJ2-1 and V is TRBV5-6; 7 bases map to TRBD2. V lost 1 base, J lost 6 bases, and 13 bases stayed unmatched. The germline V gene encodes CDR1 SGHDT and CDR2 YYEEEE. The CDR3 runs to 17 residues.

The chain has TRBV27 and TRBJ2-5; TRBD1 is a possible D gene (7 bases). Trimming took off 6 bases at V and 2 bases at J, with 16 bases between the two ends. The CDR3 contains 15 residues. In germline, CDR1 is MNHEY, CDR2 SMNVEV (reference sequence). The CDR3 spells CASRSQQGRQETQYF. The CDR3 DNA reads as TGTGCCAGCAGGTCCCAACAGGGGAGGCAAGAGACCCAGTACTTC.

The chain uses TRBV7-9 and TRBJ2-3; TRBD2 aligns across 7 bases. V trimming: 1 base; J trimming: 0 bases; junction bases outside the gene matches: 7. This CDR3 spans 17 amino acids. The germline gives CDR1 SEHNR, CDR2 FQNEAQ (reference sequence). CDR3 coding DNA: TGTGCCAGCAGCTTAGGCCCACTAGCGTTGAGCACAGATACGCAGTATTTT. Translated: CASSLGPLALSTDTQYF.

The chain joins TRBV13 to TRBJ2-1, with D perhaps matching TRBD2 (6 bases). Trimming took off 5 bases at V and 2 bases at J, with 13 bases between the two ends. Germline loops: CDR1 PRHDT, CDR2 FYEKMQ (reference sequence). The CDR3 is made up of 15 amino acids. CDR3 sequence (DNA): TGTGCCAGCAGCCCCCGGGCTAGCGCCTACAATGAGCAGTTCTTC. Encoded protein: CASSPRASAYNEQFF.